The rows below give T cell receptor beta chains drawn from one sample of a study of blood T cell repertoires in COVID-19. Produced via immunoSEQ multiplex PCR; TCRdb's table is partial and in-frame only. The sample includes some 410,000 clones, around 87% of them seen just once. The source material was PBMCs or T cells enriched from blood (not recorded which). These receptors all stem from a woman younger than 45 with acute COVID-19. Each CDR3 is given with its conserved first and last residue. A D gene is named only where the DNA matches it firmly. Part of the rows lack a size; the others show once, few, many or a class for expanded clones.

cdr3_length: 12
v_call: TRBV7-3
j_call: TRBJ2-2
d_call: NA
clone_size: NA
cdr3_aa: CASSRVSGELFF
cdr3_nt: TGTGCCAGCAGCCGTGTTTCCGGGGAGCTGTTTTTT

cdr3_length: 12
v_call: TRBV7-9
j_call: TRBJ1-5
d_call: TRBD1
clone_size: NA
cdr3_aa: CASSLTGQPQHF
cdr3_nt: TGTGCCAGCAGCTTGACAGGGCAGCCCCAGCATTTT

cdr3_length: 17
v_call: TRBV4-1
j_call: TRBJ2-3
d_call: TRBD2
clone_size: NA
cdr3_aa: CASSQDYPTSGTDTQYF
cdr3_nt: TGCGCCAGCAGCCAAGATTACCCGACTAGCGGCACAGATACGCAGTATTTT

cdr3_length: 13
v_call: TRBV9
j_call: TRBJ1-1
d_call: NA
clone_size: NA
cdr3_aa: CASSFLSDTEAFF
cdr3_nt: TGTGCCAGCAGCTTCCTAAGTGACACTGAAGCTTTCTTT

cdr3_length: 13
v_call: TRBV24-1
j_call: TRBJ2-5
d_call: NA
clone_size: NA
cdr3_aa: CATRQRAQETQYF
cdr3_nt: TGTGCCACCAGACAGAGAGCCCAAGAGACCCAGTACTTC

cdr3_length: 15
v_call: TRBV7-3
j_call: TRBJ2-2
d_call: TRBD1
clone_size: NA
cdr3_aa: CASSATGVNTGELFF
cdr3_nt: TGTGCCAGCAGCGCCACAGGGGTGAACACCGGGGAGCTGTTTTTT

cdr3_length: 17
v_call: TRBV7-6
j_call: TRBJ2-3
d_call: NA
clone_size: NA
cdr3_aa: CASSLGVGVTSTDTQYF
cdr3_nt: TGTGCCAGCAGCTTAGGGGTCGGGGTGACTAGCACAGATACGCAGTATTTT

cdr3_length: 16
v_call: TRBV7-2
j_call: TRBJ1-6
d_call: NA
clone_size: NA
cdr3_aa: CASSLDWGGGNSPLHF
cdr3_nt: TGTGCCAGCAGCTTGGACTGGGGCGGGGGTAATTCACCCCTCCACTTT

cdr3_length: 16
v_call: TRBV3-1/TRBV3-2
j_call: TRBJ2-1
d_call: NA
clone_size: NA
cdr3_aa: CASSPGGQSSYNEQFF
cdr3_nt: TGTGCCAGCAGCCCTGGGGGACAATCCTCCTACAATGAGCAGTTCTTC

cdr3_length: 16
v_call: TRBV6-2/TRBV6-3
j_call: TRBJ1-3
d_call: NA
clone_size: NA
cdr3_aa: CASTPFLLGSGNTIYF
cdr3_nt: TGTGCCAGCACCCCTTTTCTTCTCGGCTCTGGAAACACCATATATTTT

cdr3_length: 14
v_call: TRBV4-3
j_call: TRBJ2-3
d_call: NA
clone_size: NA
cdr3_aa: CASSQGTQTDTQYF
cdr3_nt: TGCGCCAGCAGCCAAGGGACTCAAACAGATACGCAGTATTTT

cdr3_length: 15
v_call: TRBV18
j_call: TRBJ1-1
d_call: TRBD1
clone_size: NA
cdr3_aa: CASSPRTGGETEAFF
cdr3_nt: TGTGCCAGCTCACCAAGGACAGGTGGGGAAACTGAAGCTTTCTTT

cdr3_length: 16
v_call: TRBV5-3
j_call: TRBJ2-7
d_call: TRBD2
clone_size: few
cdr3_aa: CARSLRTSGGWHEQYF
cdr3_nt: TGTGCCAGAAGTCTGCGGACTAGCGGGGGGTGGCACGAGCAGTACTTC